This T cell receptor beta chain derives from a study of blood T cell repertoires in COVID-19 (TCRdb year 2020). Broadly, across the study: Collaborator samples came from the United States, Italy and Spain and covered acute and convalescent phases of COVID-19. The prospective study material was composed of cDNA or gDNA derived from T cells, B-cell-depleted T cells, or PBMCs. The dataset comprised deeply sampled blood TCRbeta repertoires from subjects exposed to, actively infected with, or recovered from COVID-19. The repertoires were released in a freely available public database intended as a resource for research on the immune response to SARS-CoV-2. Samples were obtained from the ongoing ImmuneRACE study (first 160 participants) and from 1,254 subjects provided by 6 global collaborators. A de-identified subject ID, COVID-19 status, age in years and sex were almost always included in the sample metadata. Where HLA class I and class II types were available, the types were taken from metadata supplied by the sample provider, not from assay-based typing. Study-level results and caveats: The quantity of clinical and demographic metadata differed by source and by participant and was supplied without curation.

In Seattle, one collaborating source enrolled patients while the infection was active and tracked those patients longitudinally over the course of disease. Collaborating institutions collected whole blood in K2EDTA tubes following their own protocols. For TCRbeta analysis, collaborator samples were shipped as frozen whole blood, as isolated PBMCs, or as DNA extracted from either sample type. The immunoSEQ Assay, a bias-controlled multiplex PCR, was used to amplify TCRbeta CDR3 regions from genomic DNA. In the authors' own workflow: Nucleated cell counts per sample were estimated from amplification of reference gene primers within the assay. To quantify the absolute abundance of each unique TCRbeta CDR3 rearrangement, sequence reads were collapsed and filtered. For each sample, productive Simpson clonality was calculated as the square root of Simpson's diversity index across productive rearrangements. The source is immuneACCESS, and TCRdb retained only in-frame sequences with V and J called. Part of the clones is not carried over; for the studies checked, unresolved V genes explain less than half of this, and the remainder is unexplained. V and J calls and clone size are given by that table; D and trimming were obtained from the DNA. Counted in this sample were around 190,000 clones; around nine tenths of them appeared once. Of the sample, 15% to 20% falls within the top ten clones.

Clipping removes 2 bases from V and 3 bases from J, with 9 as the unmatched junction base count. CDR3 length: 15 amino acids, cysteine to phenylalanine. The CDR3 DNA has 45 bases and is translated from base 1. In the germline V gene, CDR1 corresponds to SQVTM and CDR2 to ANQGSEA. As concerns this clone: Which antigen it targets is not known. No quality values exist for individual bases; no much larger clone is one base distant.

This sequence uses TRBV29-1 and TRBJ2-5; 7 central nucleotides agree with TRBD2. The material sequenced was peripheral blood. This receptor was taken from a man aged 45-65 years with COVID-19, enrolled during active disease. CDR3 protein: CSVEPLTSVKETQYF. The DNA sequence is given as TGCAGCGTTGAACCACTCACTAGCGTCAAAGAGACCCAGTACTTC.